The rows below give T cell receptor beta chains drawn from one sample of a study of human T cells and chemical hapten exposure. TCRdb passed the 5' RACE reads through MiXCR, listing each CDR3 protein once. Among about 120,000 distinct CDR3 sequences listed, around a fifth were seen once. The receptor set was obtained from a human donor in good health. Both conserved end residues are part of each CDR3. Each record gives: CDR3 protein, CDR3 DNA, D gene, J gene, clone size, V gene. The D gene is left open where the match is weak. Clone sizes are given selectively: once, few, many, or a class where the clone is expanded.

CDR3 protein: CASSLDRGNQPQHF; CDR3 DNA: TGTGCCAGCAGCTTAGACAGGGGGAATCAGCCCCAGCATTTT; D gene: TRBD1; J gene: TRBJ1-5; clone size: .; V gene: TRBV11-2
CDR3 protein: CASRPIAGDPPSTDTQYF; CDR3 DNA: TGTGCCAGCAGGCCGATAGCGGGGGATCCCCCTAGCACAGATACGCAGTATTTT; D gene: TRBD2; J gene: TRBJ2-3; clone size: .; V gene: TRBV12-3/TRBV12-4
CDR3 protein: CASSGTAWGDQPQHF; CDR3 DNA: TGTGCCAGCAGTGGGACAGCCTGGGGAGATCAGCCCCAGCATTTT; D gene: TRBD1; J gene: TRBJ1-5; clone size: few; V gene: TRBV6-2/TRBV6-3
CDR3 protein: CSVSGTGASAFF; CDR3 DNA: TGCAGCGTTTCTGGGACAGGGGCAAGTGCTTTCTTT; D gene: TRBD1; J gene: TRBJ1-1; clone size: few; V gene: TRBV29-1
CDR3 protein: CARLGASASNGTKLPYSNQPQHF; CDR3 DNA: TGTGCCAGGCTGGGGGCCTCCGCGTCTAATGGGACAAAACTCCCTTATAGCAATCAGCCCCAGCATTTT; D gene: .; J gene: TRBJ1-5; clone size: few; V gene: TRBV27
CDR3 protein: CASSFQANTGELFF; CDR3 DNA: TGTGCCAGCAGTTTCCAGGCGAACACCGGGGAGCTGTTTTTT; D gene: .; J gene: TRBJ2-2; clone size: .; V gene: TRBV28
CDR3 protein: CASSESSASYEQYF; CDR3 DNA: TGCGCCAGCAGTGAGTCGAGTGCCTCCTACGAGCAGTACTTC; D gene: .; J gene: TRBJ2-7; clone size: .; V gene: TRBV10-1
CDR3 protein: CASSVDNYGYTF; CDR3 DNA: TGTGCCAGCAGTGTGGACAACTATGGCTACACCTTC; D gene: .; J gene: TRBJ1-2; clone size: .; V gene: TRBV6-5
CDR3 protein: CSASFSGYSNQPQHF; CDR3 DNA: TGCAGTGCTTCTTTTTCGGGGTATAGCAATCAGCCCCAGCATTTT; D gene: .; J gene: TRBJ1-5; clone size: .; V gene: TRBV20-1
CDR3 protein: CASSLGDLRANVLTF; CDR3 DNA: TGTGCCAGCAGCTTAGGTGATCTAAGGGCCAACGTCCTGACTTTC; D gene: .; J gene: TRBJ2-6; clone size: few; V gene: TRBV7-9
CDR3 protein: CASSSTNRAGANVLTF; CDR3 DNA: TGTGCCAGCAGTTCCACCAACAGGGCTGGGGCCAACGTCCTGACTTTC; D gene: .; J gene: TRBJ2-6; clone size: .; V gene: TRBV28
CDR3 protein: CASSPYMAGNTEAFF; CDR3 DNA: TGTGCCAGCAGCCCTTATATGGCCGGGAACACTGAAGCTTTCTTT; D gene: .; J gene: TRBJ1-1; clone size: few; V gene: TRBV14
CDR3 protein: CASSQDLTVDYGYTF; CDR3 DNA: TGTGCCAGCAGCCAAGATCTCACCGTTGACTATGGCTACACCTTC; D gene: .; J gene: TRBJ1-2; clone size: .; V gene: TRBV3-1
CDR3 protein: CSGVEVGGTYGYTF; CDR3 DNA: TGCAGCGGTGTTGAGGTGGGGGGAACCTATGGCTACACCTTC; D gene: .; J gene: TRBJ1-2; clone size: .; V gene: TRBV29-1
CDR3 protein: CASSLRLAGSGANVLTF; CDR3 DNA: TGTGCCAGCAGTTTACGCCTAGCGGGCTCTGGGGCCAACGTCCTGACTTTC; D gene: TRBD2; J gene: TRBJ2-6; clone size: .; V gene: TRBV12-3/TRBV12-4
CDR3 protein: CASSLPGAGTGELFF; CDR3 DNA: TGCGCCAGCAGCCTGCCGGGGGCGGGCACCGGGGAGCTGTTTTTT; D gene: .; J gene: TRBJ2-2; clone size: .; V gene: TRBV5-1
CDR3 protein: CASSFSSGGGTDTQYF; CDR3 DNA: TGTGCCAGCAGCTTCTCAAGCGGGGGGGGCACAGATACGCAGTATTTT; D gene: TRBD2; J gene: TRBJ2-3; clone size: .; V gene: TRBV11-1
CDR3 protein: CASSYSERQETQYF; CDR3 DNA: TGTGCCAGCAGTTACTCGGAAAGACAAGAGACCCAGTACTTC; D gene: .; J gene: TRBJ2-5; clone size: few; V gene: TRBV6-6
CDR3 protein: CASSVTGGAGQETQYF; CDR3 DNA: TGTGCCAGCAGTGTAACAGGGGGCGCGGGCCAAGAGACCCAGTACTTC; D gene: TRBD1; J gene: TRBJ2-5; clone size: .; V gene: TRBV6-5
CDR3 protein: CASSFSGRAHTDTQYF; CDR3 DNA: TGTGCCAGCAGCTTTAGCGGGAGGGCCCACACAGATACGCAGTATTTT; D gene: TRBD2; J gene: TRBJ2-3; clone size: few; V gene: TRBV11-2
CDR3 protein: CASRSGGRTDTQYF; CDR3 DNA: TGTGCCAGCAGGAGCGGGGGGAGGACAGATACGCAGTATTTT; D gene: TRBD2; J gene: TRBJ2-3; clone size: .; V gene: TRBV7-8
CDR3 protein: CASSYPTSGRELNGVDTQYF; CDR3 DNA: TGTGCCAGCAGTTACCCGACTAGCGGGAGAGAGCTTAATGGAGTAGATACGCAGTATTTT; D gene: TRBD2; J gene: TRBJ2-3; clone size: few; V gene: TRBV6-2/TRBV6-3
CDR3 protein: CASSWDGSYEQYF; CDR3 DNA: TGTGCCAGCAGTTGGGACGGTTCCTACGAGCAGTACTTC; D gene: .; J gene: TRBJ2-7; clone size: few; V gene: TRBV6-5
CDR3 protein: CASTHRDRGHEQYF; CDR3 DNA: TGTGCCAGCACCCACCGCGACAGGGGCCACGAGCAGTACTTC; D gene: TRBD1; J gene: TRBJ2-7; clone size: few; V gene: TRBV7-9
CDR3 protein: CAGGTAMNTEAFF; CDR3 DNA: TGTGCCGGCGGGACAGCAATGAACACTGAAGCTTTCTTT; D gene: TRBD1; J gene: TRBJ1-1; clone size: .; V gene: TRBV12-3/TRBV12-4
CDR3 protein: CASSLGGPDTNSNQPQHF; CDR3 DNA: TGTGCCAGCAGTTTAGGGGGCCCGGACACTAATAGCAATCAGCCCCAGCATTTT; D gene: .; J gene: TRBJ1-5; clone size: .; V gene: TRBV12-3/TRBV12-4
CDR3 protein: CASTLVETQYF; CDR3 DNA: TGTGCCAGCACCCTTGTGGAGACCCAGTACTTC; D gene: .; J gene: TRBJ2-5; clone size: .; V gene: TRBV6-6
CDR3 protein: CASSLRGRGYTF; CDR3 DNA: TGTGCCAGCAGTTTAAGGGGGCGAGGCTACACCTTC; D gene: TRBD1; J gene: TRBJ1-2; clone size: .; V gene: TRBV28
CDR3 protein: CASSLRYSGSRETQYF; CDR3 DNA: TGTGCCAGCAGTTTACGTTATAGCGGGAGTAGAGAGACCCAGTACTTC; D gene: TRBD2; J gene: TRBJ2-5; clone size: few; V gene: TRBV27
CDR3 protein: CASSLSGVLNTEAFF; CDR3 DNA: TGTGCCAGCAGTTTATCCGGGGTATTGAACACTGAAGCTTTCTTT; D gene: .; J gene: TRBJ1-1; clone size: .; V gene: TRBV27
CDR3 protein: CSAWTGGANNSPLHF; CDR3 DNA: TGCAGTGCTTGGACCGGCGGGGCTAATAATTCACCCCTCCACTTT; D gene: .; J gene: TRBJ1-6; clone size: few; V gene: TRBV20-1
CDR3 protein: CASSLASGTNQPQHF; CDR3 DNA: TGTGCCAGCAGCTTAGCGAGCGGTACCAATCAGCCCCAGCATTTT; D gene: .; J gene: TRBJ1-5; clone size: .; V gene: TRBV7-8
CDR3 protein: CASRRPGTGGNEQFF; CDR3 DNA: TGTGCCAGCAGGCGCCCCGGGACAGGGGGCAATGAGCAGTTCTTC; D gene: TRBD1; J gene: TRBJ2-1; clone size: .; V gene: TRBV28
CDR3 protein: CASSLDRNNYGYTF; CDR3 DNA: TGTGCCAGCAGCTTAGACAGGAATAACTATGGCTACACCTTC; D gene: .; J gene: TRBJ1-2; clone size: few; V gene: TRBV11-2
CDR3 protein: CASTEGHLGTQYF; CDR3 DNA: TGTGCCAGCACCGAGGGACACCTTGGGACCCAGTACTTC; D gene: .; J gene: TRBJ2-5; clone size: few; V gene: TRBV11-2
CDR3 protein: CASRDSGTGREYGEKLFF; CDR3 DNA: TGTGCCAGCAGAGACTCCGGGACAGGGAGGGAATATGGTGAAAAACTGTTTTTT; D gene: TRBD1; J gene: TRBJ1-4; clone size: .; V gene: TRBV28
CDR3 protein: CATSDRTPPDTQYF; CDR3 DNA: TGTGCCACCAGTGATCGGACTCCACCAGATACGCAGTATTTT; D gene: .; J gene: TRBJ2-3; clone size: few; V gene: TRBV24-1
CDR3 protein: CAWGREFGIVAYEQYF; CDR3 DNA: TGTGCCTGGGGTAGGGAGTTCGGCATTGTTGCCTACGAGCAGTACTTC; D gene: .; J gene: TRBJ2-7; clone size: few; V gene: TRBV30
CDR3 protein: CASSAHIGGAATGELFF; CDR3 DNA: TGTGCCAGCAGTGCCCATATTGGAGGGGCCGCCACCGGGGAGCTGTTTTTT; D gene: .; J gene: TRBJ2-2; clone size: .; V gene: TRBV25-1
CDR3 protein: CASSSEGVEKTQYF; CDR3 DNA: TGTGCCAGCAGCTCAGAAGGGGTCGAAAAGACCCAGTACTTC; D gene: .; J gene: TRBJ2-5; clone size: .; V gene: TRBV7-8
CDR3 protein: CATVPHTGNTIYF; CDR3 DNA: TGCGCGACGGTACCGCATACTGGAAACACCATATATTTT; D gene: .; J gene: TRBJ1-3; clone size: few; V gene: TRBV10-2
CDR3 protein: CASSEWRKSEQYF; CDR3 DNA: TGCGCCAGCAGTGAGTGGCGCAAATCCGAGCAGTACTTC; D gene: .; J gene: TRBJ2-7; clone size: few; V gene: TRBV10-1
CDR3 protein: CASSEPSGGISYNEQFF; CDR3 DNA: TGTGCCAGCAGCGAACCTAGCGGGGGGATCTCCTACAATGAGCAGTTCTTC; D gene: TRBD2; J gene: TRBJ2-1; clone size: few; V gene: TRBV5-6
CDR3 protein: CASSSWKDTQYF; CDR3 DNA: TGTGCCAGCAGTTCCTGGAAGGATACGCAGTATTTT; D gene: .; J gene: TRBJ2-3; clone size: few; V gene: TRBV6-2/TRBV6-3
CDR3 protein: CASSVGGSGGHYEQYF; CDR3 DNA: TGTGCCAGCAGCGTAGGGGGGAGCGGGGGCCACTACGAGCAGTACTTC; D gene: TRBD2; J gene: TRBJ2-7; clone size: few; V gene: TRBV9
CDR3 protein: CASTTGTVTDTQYF; CDR3 DNA: TGTGCCAGCACCACCGGGACAGTCACAGATACGCAGTATTTT; D gene: TRBD1; J gene: TRBJ2-3; clone size: few; V gene: TRBV6-1
CDR3 protein: CASSEALHHRDEQYF; CDR3 DNA: TGTGCCAGCAGTGAAGCGCTCCATCACAGGGACGAGCAGTACTTC; D gene: .; J gene: TRBJ2-7; clone size: .; V gene: TRBV6-1
CDR3 protein: CSVVPLGGVTGEQFF; CDR3 DNA: TGCAGCGTTGTTCCGCTAGGCGGGGTAACGGGCGAGCAGTTCTTC; D gene: .; J gene: TRBJ2-1; clone size: .; V gene: TRBV29-1
CDR3 protein: CASSPRGGPGNTIYF; CDR3 DNA: TGCGCCAGCAGCCCCAGGGGGGGGCCTGGAAACACCATATATTTT; D gene: TRBD1; J gene: TRBJ1-3; clone size: few; V gene: TRBV4-1
CDR3 protein: CASSHRTSGRGHEQFF; CDR3 DNA: TGCGCCAGCAGCCACCGGACTAGCGGGAGGGGGCATGAGCAGTTCTTC; D gene: TRBD2; J gene: TRBJ2-1; clone size: .; V gene: TRBV4-1
CDR3 protein: CASSLVWGQNTIYF; CDR3 DNA: TGTGCCAGCAGCTTAGTGTGGGGGCAGAACACCATATATTTT; D gene: .; J gene: TRBJ1-3; clone size: .; V gene: TRBV7-2
CDR3 protein: CASSRDTSRDTQYF; CDR3 DNA: TGTGCCAGCTCCCGGGACACTTCGCGTGATACGCAGTATTTT; D gene: .; J gene: TRBJ2-3; clone size: .; V gene: TRBV2
CDR3 protein: CSAPRDFTIQYF; CDR3 DNA: TGCAGTGCCCCCAGAGACTTCACCATTCAGTACTTC; D gene: .; J gene: TRBJ2-4; clone size: .; V gene: TRBV20-1
CDR3 protein: CASSFWGRDNQPQHF; CDR3 DNA: TGTGCCAGCAGTTTTTGGGGGCGCGACAATCAGCCCCAGCATTTT; D gene: .; J gene: TRBJ1-5; clone size: .; V gene: TRBV28
CDR3 protein: CSGLTGGIYEQFF; CDR3 DNA: TGCAGTGGTCTGACAGGGGGCATTTATGAGCAGTTCTTC; D gene: TRBD1; J gene: TRBJ2-1; clone size: .; V gene: TRBV20-1
CDR3 protein: CSGGDGTFDYGYTF; CDR3 DNA: TGCAGCGGCGGGGACGGGACTTTTGACTATGGCTACACCTTC; D gene: .; J gene: TRBJ1-2; clone size: .; V gene: TRBV29-1